This T cell receptor beta chain was sequenced in a study of T cell responses to AZD1222 COVID-19 vaccine. As concerns this clone: Antigen unknown.

Germline CDR1 reads DFQATT; CDR2 reads SNEGSKA (reference sequence). V lost 3 bases and J lost 7; bases outside the gene matches: 2. The CDR3 totals 11 residues. The method was immunoSEQ multiplex PCR; TCRdb's version includes in-frame clones alone and lacks a portion of them. The sample lists roughly 56,000 clones; about four fifths were seen once. Study-level points and caveats: The sample set comprised mostly white British donors with more females, and clonal diversity was possibly underestimated.

This TCR came from an adult who received the AZD1222 COVID-19 vaccine. The chain is built from TRBV20-1 and TRBJ1-2; TRBD1 aligns across 7 bases. Here the sequenced sample was peripheral blood, taken 28 days after the second AZD1222 dose. CDR3 bases: TGCAGTGCTAGGACAGGGTCTGGCTACACCTTC. Protein: CSARTGSGYTF.